What follows are 27 T cell receptor beta chains derived from one specimen sequenced in a study of blood T cell repertoires in COVID-19. The method was immunoSEQ multiplex PCR; TCRdb's version includes in-frame clones alone and lacks a portion of them. The sample shows 140,000 to 150,000 clones, about four fifths of them seen only once. The sequencing sample was made of peripheral blood. The receptors were gathered from a man aged 65-85 years who had recovered from COVID-19.

The chain has TRBV19 and TRBJ1-4, with TRBD1 as a possible D gene (6 bases). The V gene lost 5 bases and the J gene lost 7 bases, with 11 bases spanning the gap. The germline V gene encodes CDR1 LNHDA and CDR2 SQIVND (reference sequence). The CDR3 extends over 13 amino acids. The CDR3 loop reads CASSWGLREKLFF. In DNA, the CDR3 is TGTGCCAGTAGTTGGGGGCTGCGTGAAAAACTGTTTTTT.

The rearrangement uses TRBV5-1 and TRBJ2-1; weak D call: TRBD1 (6 bases). The CDR3 is 14 residues long. V lost 5 bases and J 1 base, leaving 10 bases between the germline ends. CDR1 SGHRS and CDR2 YFSETQ come from the germline V gene. The CDR3, as DNA: TGCGCCAGCAGTAACGGACAGTCCTACAATGAGCAGTTCTTC. It translates to CASSNGQSYNEQFF. Based on the CDR3 plus reference TRBV5-1 and TRBJ2-1, the full variable domain is KAGVTQTPRYLIKTRGQQVTLSCSPISGHRSVSWYQQTPGQGLQFLFEYFSETQRNKGNFPGRFSGRQFSNSRSEMNVSTLELGDSALYLCASSNGQSYNEQFFGPGTRLTVL.

The chain couples TRBV27 to TRBJ1-4; TRBD1 matches 7 bases. V lost 4 bases to trimming and J lost 6 bases; unmatched junction nucleotides: 8. The CDR3 is made up of 15 amino acids. Germline V gene data show CDR1 as MNHEY and CDR2 as SMNVEV (reference sequence). The CDR3 sequence: CASSSPGTAHEKLFF. The CDR3 DNA follows: TGTGCCAGCAGTTCACCGGGGACAGCCCATGAAAAACTGTTTTTT.

The chain is built from TRBV2 and TRBJ2-3; D is perhaps TRBD2 (6 bases). The CDR3 is 14 residues long. The germline gives CDR1 SNHLY, CDR2 FYNNEI. V dropped 8 bases and J dropped 0 bases, with 12 bases sitting between them. The CDR3 is CASSGGFSTDTQYF. The CDR3 bases are TGTGCCAGCTCTGGAGGGTTTAGCACAGATACGCAGTATTTT.

The V and J genes are TRBV12-3 or TRBV12-4 and TRBJ2-1; TRBD2 matches at 8 bases. The junction had 6 bases not matched to a gene; V was cut back by 6 bases and J by 8 bases. The CDR3 loop spans 13 amino acids. The CDR3 region has the DNA TGTGCCAGCAGGGAGACTAGCGCCGATGAGCAGTTCTTC. This encodes CASRETSADEQFF.

The V and J genes are TRBV7-9 and TRBJ2-5; the match to TRBD2 covers 11 bases. The length of the CDR3 is 16 residues. The trim removed 5 bases at V and 4 bases at J, leaving 9 bases unmatched. Germline V gene sequence: CDR1 SEHNR, CDR2 FQNEAQ (reference sequence). CDR3 amino acids: CASSETSGRKGETQYF. The CDR3 coding sequence is TGTGCCAGCAGCGAAACTAGCGGGAGAAAGGGAGAGACCCAGTACTTC.

The CDR3 DNA follows: TGCAGCGTTGTGGGGGGGGCTGAAGGGGCGTTTGAGACCCAGTACTTC. Translated: CSVVGGAEGAFETQYF. The chain uses TRBV29-1 and TRBJ2-5; perhaps TRBD2 as D (7 bases). The CDR3 is 16 amino acids. Germline CDR1 is SQVTM and CDR2 is ANQGSEA. V dropped 4 bases and J dropped 5 bases, with 23 bases sitting between them.

The chain has TRBV14 and TRBJ1-1, with 8 bases matching TRBD1. The V gene's germline CDR1 is SGHDN and CDR2 FVKESK. With 4 bases clipped from V and 1 base from J, the junction kept 5 bases outside the gene matches. This CDR3 comprises 15 residues. CDR3 loop: CASSPRTGKNTEAFF. CDR3 sequence (DNA): TGTGCCAGCAGCCCCCGGACAGGGAAGAACACTGAAGCTTTCTTT.

The chain links TRBV14 to TRBJ2-3; D is possibly TRBD2 (6 bases). CDR1 is SGHDN, CDR2 FVKESK, per germline. V was shortened by 5 bases and J by 1 base, with 13 bases between the two germline ends. The CDR3 is made up of 15 amino acids. The CDR3 is CASSSRLGGTDTQYF. DNA of the CDR3: TGTGCCAGCAGCTCCCGACTAGGGGGCACAGATACGCAGTATTTT.

The table lists this clone with a count of one. The chain uses TRBV6-5 and TRBJ1-1; 8 bases align to TRBD1. Unmatched junction bases numbered 5, after V lost 1 base and J lost 1 base. From germline, CDR1 is MNHEY and CDR2 SVGAGI. This CDR3 is 16 amino acids long. CDR3 amino acids: CASSYYLDRANTEAFF. CDR3 DNA sequence: TGTGCCAGCAGTTACTATTTGGACAGGGCGAACACTGAAGCTTTCTTT.

The CDR3 here is CASSARQGFEQFF. CDR3 DNA sequence: TGTGCCAGCAGCGCCCGACAGGGGTTTGAGCAGTTCTTC. The chain has TRBV9 and TRBJ2-1; TRBD1 agrees at 8 bases. V was pared by 3 bases and J by 9 bases, with 5 bases of the junction left unmatched. The CDR3 covers 13 residues. Germline V gene data show CDR1 as SGDLS and CDR2 as YYNGEE.

The chain combines TRBV7-9 with TRBJ1-2, with D tentatively TRBD1 (6 bases). Germline assignment: CDR1 SEHNR and CDR2 FQNEAQ (reference sequence). This CDR3 is 19 amino acids long. Between the trimmed V and J ends, which lost 0 bases and 7 bases, there was a span of 27 bases. The CDR3 DNA reads TGTGCCAGCAGCTTAGCAATAAGCGGGGGGGCCCGCACCCCGGGTGGCTACACCTTC. Translation: CASSLAISGGARTPGGYTF.

V and J are TRBV2 and TRBJ2-7; D is possibly TRBD2 (6 bases). The germline V and J ends were trimmed by 6 bases and 6 bases, with 21 bases remaining between them. Germline V gene lookup returns CDR1 SNHLY and CDR2 FYNNEI. The CDR3 length is 15 residues. CDR3 region: CASSGTVPTSFEQYF. The CDR3 DNA follows: TGTGCCAGCAGCGGCACCGTCCCGACTAGTTTCGAGCAGTACTTC.

The genes are TRBV28 and TRBJ2-5; TRBD2 agrees at 12 bases. The CDR3 spans 16 residues. V was clipped by 6 bases and J by 2 bases; unmatched bases: 7. The germline V gene encodes CDR1 MDHEN and CDR2 SYDVKM. The CDR3 protein is CASSPGTSGFQETQYF. CDR3 DNA sequence: TGTGCCAGCAGCCCCGGGACTAGCGGGTTTCAAGAGACCCAGTACTTC. The whole variable domain, filled in from reference TRBV28 and TRBJ2-5, reads DVKVTQSSRYLVKRTGEKVFLECVQDMDHENMFWYRQDPGLGLRLIYFSYDVKMKEKGDIPEGYSVSREKKERFSLILESASTNQTSMYLCASSPGTSGFQETQYFGPGTRLLVL.

The chain joins TRBV27 to TRBJ1-2; 8 positions agree with TRBD1. The CDR3 contains 16 residues. J gave up 4 bases and V 0 bases, and 7 bases lay outside the gene matches. Looked up from germline, CDR1 is MNHEY and CDR2 is SMNVEV (reference sequence). The CDR3 sequence is CASSLSWDRPLYGYTF. CDR3 DNA sequence: TGTGCCAGCAGTTTATCGTGGGACAGGCCCCTCTATGGCTACACCTTC.

This clone was seen a few times. V usage is TRBV7-8 and J usage is TRBJ2-7; 8 bases line up with TRBD1. CDR1 is SGHVS, CDR2 FQNEAQ, per germline. Trimming took 5 bases from V and 2 from J; bases not matched to a gene: 8. CDR3 length: 15 residues. This chain's CDR3 is CASSRAGTGTYEQYF. DNA of the CDR3: TGTGCCAGCAGCCGCGCCGGGACAGGTACCTACGAGCAGTACTTC.

The table lists this clone with a few counts. The rearrangement links TRBV7-9 to TRBJ2-7, with TRBD2 matching 7 bases. The CDR3 is 12 residues long. V lost 4 bases to trimming and J lost 4 bases; unmatched junction nucleotides: 1. CDR1 is SEHNR, CDR2 FQNEAQ, per germline (reference sequence). The chain's CDR3 is CASSSSGYEQYF. The CDR3 DNA reads as TGTGCCAGCAGCTCTAGCGGTTACGAGCAGTACTTC. The full variable domain, with the rest looked up from reference TRBV7-9 and TRBJ2-7, is DTGVSQNPRHKITKRGQNVTFRCDPISEHNRLYWYRQTLGQGPEFLTYFQNEAQLEKSRLLSDRFSAERPKGSFSTLEIQRTEQGDSAMYLCASSSSGYEQYFGPGTRLTVT.

V is TRBV30 and J is TRBJ2-5; 7 nucleotides line up with TRBD1. The CDR3 loop spans 15 amino acids. Germline lookup yields CDR1 GTSNPN and CDR2 SVGIG (reference sequence). J gave up 4 bases and V 0 bases, and 8 bases lay outside the gene matches. The CDR3 protein is CAWSVGGQDRETQYF. The CDR3 nucleotides read TGTGCCTGGAGTGTTGGCGGACAGGATAGAGAGACCCAGTACTTC.

The sample holds a few counts of this clone. This sample includes further DNA sequences coding for the same CDR3. The chain combines TRBV27 with TRBJ2-1, with TRBD2 as a possible D gene (5 bases). Trimming pared 4 bases from V and 0 bases from J, leaving 7 bases between. The CDR3 totals 14 residues. Germline CDR1 and CDR2: MNHEY and SMNVEV (reference sequence). CDR3 DNA: TGTGCCAGCAGTTGGGGAGACTCCTACAATGAGCAGTTCTTC. Translated: CASSWGDSYNEQFF.

This chain links TRBV27 with TRBJ1-4; the match to TRBD1 covers 10 bases. The CDR3 is 18 amino acids. J gave up 6 bases and V 5 bases, and 15 bases lay outside the gene matches. Looked up from germline, CDR1 is MNHEY and CDR2 is SMNVEV (reference sequence). CDR3 region: CASSGTGTGASGDEKLFF. CDR3 DNA sequence: TGTGCCAGCAGTGGCACCGGGACAGGGGCATCCGGGGATGAAAAACTGTTTTTT.

The genes are TRBV6-5 and TRBJ1-2, with D hard to call. The CDR3 consists of 13 residues. With 8 bases removed from V and 8 bases from J, the gap between germline ends came to 18 bases. The germline V gene has CDR1 MNHEY and CDR2 SVGAGI. CDR3 nucleotides: TGTGCCAGCCTGGAGGCTTCTTATGAGGGCTACACCTTC. Translated, it gives CASLEASYEGYTF.

This chain's CDR3 is CASSFFTGNTGELFF. In DNA form, the CDR3 reads TGTGCCAGCAGCTTCTTTACGGGAAACACCGGGGAGCTGTTTTTT. The chain has TRBV11-2 and TRBJ2-2, with D maybe TRBD2 (5 bases). The length of the CDR3 is 15 residues. CDR1 is SGHAT and CDR2 is FQNNGV in the germline V gene. V dropped 3 bases and J dropped 2 bases, with 10 bases sitting between them. Looking up the rest from reference TRBV11-2 and TRBJ2-2 gives the full variable domain: EAGVAQSPRYKIIEKRQSVAFWCNPISGHATLYWYQQILGQGPKLLIQFQNNGVVDDSQLPKDRFSAERLKGVDSTLKIQPAKLEDSAVYLCASSFFTGNTGELFFGEGSRLTVL.

The chain couples TRBV15 to TRBJ1-2, with 9 bases fitting TRBD1. The CDR3 spans 17 residues. The ends lost 9 bases at V and 5 bases at J; junction bases unmatched: 19. The V gene's germline CDR1 is LNHNV and CDR2 YYDKDF (reference sequence). The CDR3 loop is CATSPSGGQGPDYGYTF. The CDR3 nucleotides read TGTGCCACGAGCCCCTCGGGGGGACAGGGCCCCGATTATGGCTACACCTTC.

The chain carries TRBV12-3 or TRBV12-4 and TRBJ2-3; D gene ambiguous. Trimming took 3 bases from V and 6 from J, leaving 7 bases between them. This CDR3 is 12 amino acids long. The CDR3 here is CASSFQADTQYF. The DNA of the CDR3 is TGTGCCAGCAGTTTCCAGGCGGATACGCAGTATTTT.

The chain joins TRBV2 to TRBJ2-3, with TRBD2 matching over 7 bases. V shed 10 bases and J 2 bases; nucleotides not matched to a gene: 15. This CDR3 contains 16 residues. Germline lookup yields CDR1 SNHLY and CDR2 FYNNEI. The CDR3 protein is CANTSDLSGHTDTQYF. CDR3 sequence (DNA): TGTGCCAACACATCCGATCTTAGCGGGCACACAGATACGCAGTATTTT.

The chain links TRBV5-4 to TRBJ2-5; possibly TRBD2 for D (6 bases). V was trimmed by 4 bases and J by 3 bases, leaving 13 bases between them. CDR1 SGHNT and CDR2 YYREEE come from the germline V gene (reference sequence). CDR3 length: 14 amino acids. CDR3 DNA sequence: TGTGCCAGCAGCCCCGGGGGATCGGAAGAGACCCAGTACTTC. This gives the protein CASSPGGSEETQYF.

The chain couples TRBV30 to TRBJ1-1; D is possibly TRBD1 (5 bases). Looked up from germline, CDR1 is GTSNPN and CDR2 is SVGIG (reference sequence). The CDR3 loop spans 13 amino acids. V was trimmed by 1 base and J by 5 bases, leaving 11 bases between them. The CDR3: CAWSGDGRTEAFF. The CDR3 DNA follows: TGTGCCTGGAGTGGGGACGGGAGGACTGAAGCTTTCTTT. Variable domain in full (rest from reference TRBV30 and TRBJ1-1): SQTIHQWPATLVQPVGSPLSLECTVEGTSNPNLYWYRQAAGRGLQLLFYSVGIGQISSEVPQNLSASRPQDRQFILSSKKLLLSDSGFYLCAWSGDGRTEAFFGQGTRLTVV.